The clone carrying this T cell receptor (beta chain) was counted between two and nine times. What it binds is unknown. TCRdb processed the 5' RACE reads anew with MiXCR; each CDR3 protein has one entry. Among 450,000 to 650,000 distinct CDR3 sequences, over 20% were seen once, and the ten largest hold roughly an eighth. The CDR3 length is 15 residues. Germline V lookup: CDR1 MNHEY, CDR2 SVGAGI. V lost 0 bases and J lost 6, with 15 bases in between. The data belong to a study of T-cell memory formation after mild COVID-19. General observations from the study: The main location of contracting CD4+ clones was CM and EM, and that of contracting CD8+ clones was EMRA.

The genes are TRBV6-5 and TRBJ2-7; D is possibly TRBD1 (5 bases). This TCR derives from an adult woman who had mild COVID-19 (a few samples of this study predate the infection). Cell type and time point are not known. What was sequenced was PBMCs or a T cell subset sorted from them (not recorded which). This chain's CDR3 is CASSYSLGQGSEQYF. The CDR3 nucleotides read TGTGCCAGCAGTTACTCATTGGGCCAGGGCTCCGAGCAGTACTTC.